This TCR beta chain originates from a study of regulatory T cells in long-lasting Graves disease. Noted time point: newly diagnosed GD, antithyroid drugs for less than 3 months. PBMC RNA served as the TCR library source. This CDR3 is 17 amino acids long. V lost 5 bases to trimming and J lost 2 bases, with 22 bases between them. Germline-derived CDR1 and CDR2 are LNHNV and YYDKDF (reference sequence). In its sample, this clonotype was seen a few times. iRepertoire HTBI primers and Arm-PCR of CDR3 regions built TCR beta libraries. TCRdb fed the multiplex PCR reads into MiXCR, producing one record per CDR3 protein. The sample includes a few hundred thousand distinct CDR3 sequences, about a sixth of them seen just once. These records were also assigned to another study, of T cells in Graves' hyperthyroidism and ophthalmopathy.

The sequence was obtained from a man in his forties or fifties with Graves disease. This sample comprised peripheral blood mononuclear cells (PBMCs), obtained at new diagnosis, from a patient treated with antithyroid drugs. J is TRBJ2-7 and V is TRBV15; D not resolved. The CDR3: CATSAELGKETAYEQYF. Here the CDR3 DNA reads TGTGCCACCAGCGCAGAGCTCGGAAAAGAAACGGCCTACGAGCAGTACTTC.